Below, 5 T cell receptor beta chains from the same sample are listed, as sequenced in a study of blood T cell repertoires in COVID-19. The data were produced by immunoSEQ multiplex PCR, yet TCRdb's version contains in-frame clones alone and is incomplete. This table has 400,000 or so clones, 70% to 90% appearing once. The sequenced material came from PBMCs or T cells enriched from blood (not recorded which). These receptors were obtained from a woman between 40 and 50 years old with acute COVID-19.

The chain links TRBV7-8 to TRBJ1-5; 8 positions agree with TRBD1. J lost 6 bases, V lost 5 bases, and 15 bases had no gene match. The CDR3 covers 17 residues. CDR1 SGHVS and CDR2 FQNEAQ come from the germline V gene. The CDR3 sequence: CASSPEGSTGAGQPQHF. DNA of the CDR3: TGTGCCAGCAGCCCAGAGGGGTCGACAGGGGCAGGTCAGCCCCAGCATTTT.

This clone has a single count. The CDR3 loop is CASSLGTARSGANVLTF. CDR3 in DNA: TGCGCCAGCAGCTTGGGGACAGCCCGCTCTGGGGCCAACGTCCTGACTTTC. The chain couples TRBV5-1 to TRBJ2-6; a weak D match, TRBD1 (6 bases). Germline V gene sequence: CDR1 SGHRS, CDR2 YFSETQ. The CDR3 totals 17 residues. The V gene lost 0 bases and the J gene lost 0 bases, with 10 bases spanning the gap.

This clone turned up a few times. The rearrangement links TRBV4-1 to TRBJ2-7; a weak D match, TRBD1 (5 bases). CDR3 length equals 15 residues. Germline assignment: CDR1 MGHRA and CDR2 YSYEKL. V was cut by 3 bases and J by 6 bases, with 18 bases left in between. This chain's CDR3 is CASSQTHPERGEQYF. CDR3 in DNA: TGCGCCAGCAGCCAGACTCACCCCGAAAGGGGCGAGCAGTACTTC.

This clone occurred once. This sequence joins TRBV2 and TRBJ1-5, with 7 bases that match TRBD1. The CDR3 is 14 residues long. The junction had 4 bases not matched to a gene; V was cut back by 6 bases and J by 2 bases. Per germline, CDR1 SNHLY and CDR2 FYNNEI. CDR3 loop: CASSRGQGNQPQHF. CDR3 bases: TGTGCCAGCAGCCGCGGACAGGGCAATCAGCCCCAGCATTTT.

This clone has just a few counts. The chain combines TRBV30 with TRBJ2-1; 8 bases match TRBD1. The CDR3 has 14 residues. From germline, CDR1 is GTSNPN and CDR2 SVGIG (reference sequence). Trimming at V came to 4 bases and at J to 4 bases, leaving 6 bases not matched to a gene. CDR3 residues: CAWTGGTGYNEQFF. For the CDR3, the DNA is TGTGCCTGGACCGGCGGGACAGGATACAATGAGCAGTTCTTC.